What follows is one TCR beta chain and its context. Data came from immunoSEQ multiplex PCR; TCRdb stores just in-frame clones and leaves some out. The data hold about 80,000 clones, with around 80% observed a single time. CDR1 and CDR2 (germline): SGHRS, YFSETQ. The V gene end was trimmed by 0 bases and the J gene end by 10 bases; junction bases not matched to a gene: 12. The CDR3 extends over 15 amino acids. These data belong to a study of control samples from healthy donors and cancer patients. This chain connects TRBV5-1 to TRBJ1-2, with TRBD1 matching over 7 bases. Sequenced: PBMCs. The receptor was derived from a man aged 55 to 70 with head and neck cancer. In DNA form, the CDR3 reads TGCGCCAGCAGCTTGGAGCTGGACAGGCCCGGGAACTACACCTTC. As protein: CASSLELDRPGNYTF.